The T cell receptor beta chain under discussion was sequenced for a study of T cell responses to AZD1222 COVID-19 vaccine. Sequenced by immunoSEQ multiplex PCR; TCRdb stores in-frame clones only, minus some. The sample has under 150,000 clones; 93% are singletons. The CDR3 is 13 residues long. V shed 8 bases and J shed 3 bases, with 13 bases lying between them. In germline, CDR1 is ENHRY, CDR2 SYGVKD. With regard to this clone: The antigen is not known.

Whole-study findings and limits: Clonal diversity may have been underestimated in mostly white British donors.

The source is an adult in good health. The material was peripheral blood, obtained on day 0 of AZD1222 vaccination. The chain joins TRBV10-3 to TRBJ1-1, with D possibly matching TRBD1 (6 bases). Written as DNA, the CDR3 is TGTGCCATCGCCGAGGGGGGTCACACTGAAGCTTTCTTT. Translating it yields CAIAEGGHTEAFF.